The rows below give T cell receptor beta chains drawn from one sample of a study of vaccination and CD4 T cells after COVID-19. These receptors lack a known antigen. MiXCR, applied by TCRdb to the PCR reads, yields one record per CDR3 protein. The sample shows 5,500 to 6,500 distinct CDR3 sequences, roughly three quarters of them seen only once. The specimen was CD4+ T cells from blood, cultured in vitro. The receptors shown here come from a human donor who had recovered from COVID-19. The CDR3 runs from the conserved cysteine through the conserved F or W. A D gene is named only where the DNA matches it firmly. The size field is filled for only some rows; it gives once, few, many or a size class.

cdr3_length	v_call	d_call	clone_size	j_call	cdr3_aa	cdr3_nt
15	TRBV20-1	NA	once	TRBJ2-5	CSARRLGGVAETQYF	TGCAGTGCTAGGAGGCTGGGCGGGGTGGCAGAGACCCAGTACTTC
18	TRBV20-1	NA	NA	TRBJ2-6	CSARAEGRWVAGANVLTF	TGCAGTGCTAGAGCGGAGGGTCGTTGGGTGGCTGGGGCCAACGTCCTGACTTTC
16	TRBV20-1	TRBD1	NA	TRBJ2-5	CSARGPGQGAGETQYF	TGCAGTGCTAGAGGACCGGGACAGGGGGCTGGGGAGACCCAGTACTTC
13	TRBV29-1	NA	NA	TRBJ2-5	CSVEVGAQETQYF	TGCAGCGTTGAAGTCGGGGCCCAAGAGACCCAGTACTTC
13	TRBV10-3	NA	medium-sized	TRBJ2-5	CAISPGAGETQYF	TGTGCCATCAGCCCAGGGGCCGGAGAGACCCAGTACTTC
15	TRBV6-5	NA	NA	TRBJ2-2	CASSYLRGHTGELFF	TGTGCCAGCAGTTACCTCCGGGGGCACACCGGGGAGCTGTTTTTT
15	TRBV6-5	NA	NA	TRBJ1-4	CASSYVTGQNEKLFF	TGTGCCAGCAGTTACGTTACAGGGCAGAATGAAAAACTGTTTTTT
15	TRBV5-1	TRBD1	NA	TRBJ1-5	CASRPGTEVNQPQHF	TGCGCCAGCAGGCCAGGGACAGAAGTCAATCAGCCCCAGCATTTT
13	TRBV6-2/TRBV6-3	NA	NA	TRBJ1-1	CASNNRQNTEAFF	TGTGCCAGCAATAACAGACAGAACACTGAAGCTTTCTTT
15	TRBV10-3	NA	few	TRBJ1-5	CAISVSGEGNQPQHF	TGTGCCATCAGCGTTTCAGGGGAGGGCAATCAGCCCCAGCATTTT
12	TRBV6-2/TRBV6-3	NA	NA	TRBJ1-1	CASSYSAIEAFF	TGTGCCAGCAGTTACTCGGCAATTGAAGCTTTCTTT
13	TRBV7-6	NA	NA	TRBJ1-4	CASSPQANEKLFF	TGTGCCAGCAGCCCGCAGGCTAATGAAAAACTGTTTTTT
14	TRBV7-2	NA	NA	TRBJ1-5	CASSLSGYNQPQHF	TGTGCCAGCAGCTTGTCAGGGTACAATCAGCCCCAGCATTTT
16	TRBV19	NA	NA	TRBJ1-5	CASSIRRGDSNQPQHF	TGTGCCAGCTCAATCAGGCGGGGTGATAGCAATCAGCCCCAGCATTTT
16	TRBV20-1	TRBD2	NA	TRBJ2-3	CSAGGILAGGPDTQYF	TGCAGTGCTGGGGGTATACTAGCGGGGGGTCCAGATACGCAGTATTTT
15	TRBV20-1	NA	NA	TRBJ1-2	CSAREGSKRNYGYTF	TGCAGTGCTAGAGAGGGCAGCAAGCGTAACTATGGCTACACCTTC
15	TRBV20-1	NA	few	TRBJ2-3	CSVTLGTSAGDTQYF	TGCAGTGTTACCTTGGGGACTTCCGCCGGGGATACGCAGTATTTT
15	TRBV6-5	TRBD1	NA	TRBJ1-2	CASSYSGQGNYGYTF	TGTGCCAGCAGTTACTCAGGACAGGGTAACTATGGCTACACCTTC
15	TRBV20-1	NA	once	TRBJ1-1	CSAPHAGAGNTEAFF	TGCAGTGCTCCCCACGCGGGGGCAGGAAACACTGAAGCTTTCTTT
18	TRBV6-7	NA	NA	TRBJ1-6	CASSYCPLLRGGNSPLHF	TGTGCCAGCAGTTACTGCCCACTGTTGAGGGGCGGTAATTCACCCCTCCACTTT
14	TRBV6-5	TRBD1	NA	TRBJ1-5	CASSYSGQNQPQHF	TGTGCCAGCAGTTACTCGGGACAGAATCAGCCCCAGCATTTT
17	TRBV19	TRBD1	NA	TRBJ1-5	CAREPPGGTGVNQPQHF	TGTGCCAGAGAACCCCCGGGCGGGACAGGAGTAAATCAGCCCCAGCATTTT
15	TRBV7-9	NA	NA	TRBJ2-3	CASSPRRGRTDTQYF	TGTGCCAGCAGCCCCCGTCGAGGGCGCACAGATACGCAGTATTTT
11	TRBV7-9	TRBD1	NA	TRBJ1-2	CASSQRRGLTF	TGTGCCAGCAGCCAAAGGAGGGGGCTGACCTTC